The 22 T cell receptor beta chains below were found in one sample sequenced in a study of T cell responses to AZD1222 COVID-19 vaccine. Data came from immunoSEQ multiplex PCR; TCRdb stores just in-frame clones and leaves some out. The sample has roughly 170,000 clones; roughly 94% are singletons. The source material was peripheral blood, sampled 28 days after the second AZD1222 dose. All receptors derive from an adult who received the AZD1222 COVID-19 vaccine.

This chain joins TRBV7-9 and TRBJ2-7; D is unclear. There are 13 residues in the CDR3. Trimming stripped 3 bases from V and 7 bases from J, with 13 bases between. Per germline, CDR1 SEHNR and CDR2 FQNEAQ (reference sequence). CDR3: CASSFPLRVEQYF. CDR3 bases: TGTGCCAGCAGCTTCCCACTCCGGGTAGAGCAGTACTTC.

The chain couples TRBV5-4 to TRBJ1-2; D gene ambiguous. Germline V gene sequence: CDR1 SGHNT, CDR2 YYREEE (reference sequence). The CDR3 sequence is 14 residues long. V was shortened by 3 bases and J by 3 bases, with 12 bases between the two germline ends. In DNA form, the CDR3 reads TGTGCCAGCAGCTCCGCCGGATCCGACTATGGCTACACCTTC. As protein: CASSSAGSDYGYTF.

The chain is built from TRBV7-2 and TRBJ1-6; unclear D gene. Germline V CDR1 and CDR2: SGHTA, FQGNSA. Trimming removed 8 bases at V and 7 bases at J, with 15 bases between. The CDR3 totals 14 residues. This CDR3 is CASGSLTGNSPLHF. In DNA, the CDR3 is TGTGCCAGCGGCTCACTTACCGGGAATTCACCCCTCCACTTT. The variable domain in full, with the rest retrieved from reference TRBV7-2 and TRBJ1-6, is GAGVSQSPSNKVTEKGKDVELRCDPISGHTALYWYRQSLGQGLEFLIYFQGNSAPDKSGLPSDRFSAERTGGSVSTLTIQRTQQEDSAVYLCASGSLTGNSPLHFGNGTRLTVT.

The chain couples TRBV6-6 to TRBJ2-7; D gene ambiguous. In germline, CDR1 is MNHNY, CDR2 SVGAGI (reference sequence). V was trimmed by 3 bases and J by 2 bases, leaving 17 bases between them. The CDR3 extends over 16 amino acids. The CDR3 loop reads CASSYVRLIKAYEQYF. CDR3 DNA: TGTGCCAGCAGTTATGTTCGGCTAATTAAAGCCTACGAGCAGTACTTC.

The CDR3 DNA reads as TGTGCCAGCTCACCCGCAGGGCCGGGGAGTAACTATGGCTACACCTTC. Residues: CASSPAGPGSNYGYTF. The rearrangement uses TRBV18 and TRBJ1-2, with D tentatively TRBD1 (5 bases). Germline CDR1 and CDR2: KGHSH and LQKENI. V lost 3 bases, J lost 1 base, and 15 bases lay in between. The CDR3 sequence is 16 residues long.

The gene calls are TRBV2 and TRBJ2-2; either TRBD1 or TRBD2 may fit D (5 bases each). The CDR3 is 18 amino acids. V dropped 0 bases and J dropped 6 bases, with 20 bases sitting between them. Per germline, CDR1 SNHLY and CDR2 FYNNEI. The CDR3: CASSEALRDALHSGELFF. In nucleotides, the CDR3 is TGTGCCAGCAGTGAAGCGCTTCGGGACGCCTTACATTCCGGGGAGCTGTTTTTT. The full variable domain, with the rest looked up from reference TRBV2 and TRBJ2-2, is EPEVTQTPSHQVTQMGQEVILRCVPISNHLYFYWYRQILGQKVEFLVSFYNNEISEKSEIFDDQFSVERPDGSNFTLKIRSTKLEDSAMYFCASSEALRDALHSGELFFGEGSRLTVL.

This rearrangement joins TRBV27 to TRBJ1-1, with unresolved D. V was shortened by 4 bases and J by 1 base, with 7 bases between the two germline ends. The CDR3 sequence is 13 residues long. Germline V gene lookup returns CDR1 MNHEY and CDR2 SMNVEV (reference sequence). CDR3 amino acids: CASSWNRNTEAFF. In DNA form, the CDR3 reads TGTGCCAGCAGTTGGAACAGGAACACTGAAGCTTTCTTT.

The rearrangement joins TRBV19 to TRBJ1-4; D gene unclear. V was pared by 3 bases and J by 4 bases, with 15 bases between. The CDR3 runs to 16 residues. Germline assignment: CDR1 LNHDA and CDR2 SQIVND (reference sequence). The CDR3 nucleotides read TGTGCCAGTAGTATCAACCCGCGACGGATTAATGAAAAACTGTTTTTT. Translated: CASSINPRRINEKLFF.

The CDR3 region is CASSMTRQGSDTQYF. As DNA, the CDR3 is TGTGCCAGTAGTATGACGAGACAGGGATCAGATACGCAGTATTTT. V gene TRBV19 combines with J gene TRBJ2-3; 7 bases map to TRBD1. V lost 3 bases and J lost 4; bases outside the gene matches: 7. CDR1 is LNHDA and CDR2 is SQIVND in the germline V gene (reference sequence). This CDR3 has 15 residues.

The V and J genes are TRBV7-2 and TRBJ2-1; D not resolved. V was shortened by 1 base and J by 6 bases, with 1 base between the two germline ends. The germline V gene has CDR1 SGHTA and CDR2 FQGNSA. CDR3 length: 11 residues. This chain's CDR3 is CASSLVNEQFF. Here the CDR3 DNA reads TGTGCCAGCAGCTTAGTCAATGAGCAGTTCTTC.

V gene TRBV6-5 combines with J gene TRBJ2-1, with unresolved D. Germline lookup yields CDR1 MNHEY and CDR2 SVGAGI. Between the trimmed V and J ends, which lost 6 bases and 6 bases, there was a span of 6 bases. The CDR3 is 11 amino acids. In DNA form, the CDR3 reads TGTGCCAGCAGCGAGTTCAATGAGCAGTTCTTC. It yields the protein CASSEFNEQFF.

The chain employs TRBV5-1 and TRBJ2-7, with a weak D call TRBD1 (5 bases). This CDR3 has 14 amino acids. Trimming left V 3 bases short and J 3 bases short, with 13 bases between. The V gene's germline CDR1 is SGHRS and CDR2 YFSETQ. DNA for the CDR3: TGCGCCAGCAGCTCCCAGGGTCGCCACTACGAGCAGTACTTC. Protein product: CASSSQGRHYEQYF. The variable domain in full, with the rest retrieved from reference TRBV5-1 and TRBJ2-7, is KAGVTQTPRYLIKTRGQQVTLSCSPISGHRSVSWYQQTPGQGLQFLFEYFSETQRNKGNFPGRFSGRQFSNSRSEMNVSTLELGDSALYLCASSSQGRHYEQYFGPGTRLTVT.

The V call is TRBV7-2, the J call TRBJ1-2; D ambiguous. The CDR3 sequence is 14 residues long. The germline V gene has CDR1 SGHTA and CDR2 FQGNSA. Trimming took 3 bases from V and 7 from J, leaving 15 bases between them. The CDR3 coding sequence is TGTGCCAGCAGCTTCCCTCGCGGTACCTCTGGCTACACCTTC. It encodes CASSFPRGTSGYTF. The full variable domain, its missing parts supplied by reference TRBV7-2 and TRBJ1-2, is GAGVSQSPSNKVTEKGKDVELRCDPISGHTALYWYRQSLGQGLEFLIYFQGNSAPDKSGLPSDRFSAERTGGSVSTLTIQRTQQEDSAVYLCASSFPRGTSGYTFGSGTRLTVV.

This rearrangement joins TRBV19 to TRBJ2-5; 12 bases line up with TRBD2. V lost 5 bases to trimming and J lost 5 bases; unmatched junction nucleotides: 6. The germline V gene encodes CDR1 LNHDA and CDR2 SQIVND (reference sequence). The length of the CDR3 is 15 residues. The CDR3 DNA reads TGTGCCAGTAGTTCACTAGCGGGGGGCTGGGAGACCCAGTACTTC. Protein: CASSSLAGGWETQYF.

The chain employs TRBV9 and TRBJ1-2; D is perhaps TRBD1 (6 bases). The V gene lost 0 bases and the J gene lost 13 bases, with 13 bases spanning the gap. The CDR3 is 12 amino acids. Germline CDR1 is SGDLS and CDR2 is YYNGEE. The DNA of the CDR3 is TGTGCCAGCAGCGTAGGTAGGGGGGTTCCCACCTTC. This encodes CASSVGRGVPTF.

This chain links TRBV5-5 with TRBJ2-5; tentatively, D is TRBD2 (6 bases). This CDR3 has 14 amino acids. CDR1 is SGHKS, CDR2 YYEKEE, per germline (reference sequence). V lost 0 bases to trimming and J lost 1 base, with 7 bases between them. Here the CDR3 reads CASSLGGGQETQYF. The CDR3 DNA follows: TGTGCCAGCAGCTTGGGGGGAGGCCAAGAGACCCAGTACTTC.

The chain uses TRBV4-1 and TRBJ2-7; D remains ambiguous. The ends were cut back, 2 bases at V and 2 bases at J, with 10 bases in the middle. Germline assignment: CDR1 MGHRA and CDR2 YSYEKL. This CDR3 contains 14 residues. CDR3 nucleotides: TGCGCCAGCAGCCAATTCCCAAACACCTACGAGCAGTACTTC. It encodes CASSQFPNTYEQYF.

V gene TRBV2 combines with J gene TRBJ1-6; TRBD1 matches 8 bases. Germline assignment: CDR1 SNHLY and CDR2 FYNNEI. The CDR3 consists of 16 residues. J was trimmed by 7 bases and V by 6 bases; bases with no gene match: 11. The CDR3 DNA reads TGTGCCAGCAGCCCAAAGAGGACAGGGATAAATTCACCCCTCCACTTT. Protein: CASSPKRTGINSPLHF.

The J gene is TRBJ2-5, the V gene TRBV19, with TRBD2 matching 9 bases. This CDR3 is 15 amino acids long. V lost 4 bases to trimming and J lost 2 bases; unmatched junction nucleotides: 5. Germline V gene sequence: CDR1 LNHDA, CDR2 SQIVND (reference sequence). CDR3 region: CASSRSSGVQETQYF. In DNA form, the CDR3 reads TGTGCCAGTAGTAGATCTAGCGGGGTACAAGAGACCCAGTACTTC.

The chain combines TRBV28 with TRBJ1-2; TRBD1 matches 9 bases. Trimming at V came to 6 bases and at J to 1 base, leaving 9 bases not matched to a gene. The CDR3 is made up of 16 amino acids. Germline CDR1 reads MDHEN; CDR2 reads SYDVKM. CDR3: CASSRVDRGSNYGYTF. CDR3 in DNA: TGTGCCAGCAGCCGGGTCGACAGGGGGAGTAACTATGGCTACACCTTC.

The chain links TRBV4-3 to TRBJ2-1, with 8 bases lining up with TRBD2. There are 17 residues in the CDR3. The J segment lost 3 bases and the V segment lost 0 bases, leaving 7 bases of the junction unmatched. Germline CDR1 is LGHNA and CDR2 is YSLEER. The DNA of the CDR3 is TGCGCCAGCAGCCAAGAGGCCGGGCGGGGGGACTACAATGAGCAGTTCTTC. Its translation: CASSQEAGRGDYNEQFF.

The rearrangement links TRBV5-1 to TRBJ2-7, with 10 bases lining up with TRBD1. The V gene's germline CDR1 is SGHRS and CDR2 YFSETQ. Germline trimming cut 4 bases from V and 3 bases from J; bases unmatched to any gene: 16. This CDR3 comprises 18 residues. Written as DNA, the CDR3 is TGCGCCAGCAGCCCGACAGGGGGCAGGGCGGGAGGACACTACGAGCAGTACTTC. It yields the protein CASSPTGGRAGGHYEQYF.